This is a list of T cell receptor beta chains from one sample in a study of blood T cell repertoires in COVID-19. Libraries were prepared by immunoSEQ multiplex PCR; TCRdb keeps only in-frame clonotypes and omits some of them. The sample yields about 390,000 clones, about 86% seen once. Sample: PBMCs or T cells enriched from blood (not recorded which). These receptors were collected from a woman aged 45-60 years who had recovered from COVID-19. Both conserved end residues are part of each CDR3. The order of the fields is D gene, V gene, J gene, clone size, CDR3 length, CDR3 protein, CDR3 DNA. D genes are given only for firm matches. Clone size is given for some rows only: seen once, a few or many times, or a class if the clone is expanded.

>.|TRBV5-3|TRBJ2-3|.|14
CARSGGLCTDTQYF
TGTGCCAGAAGCGGGGGACTCTGCACAGATACGCAGTATTTT
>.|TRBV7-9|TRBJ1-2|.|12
CASSLVQQGYTF
TGTGCCAGCAGCTTAGTTCAGCAGGGTTACACCTTC
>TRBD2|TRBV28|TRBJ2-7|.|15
CASSLTTSGTYEQYF
TGTGCCAGCAGTTTGACGACTAGCGGGACCTACGAGCAGTACTTC
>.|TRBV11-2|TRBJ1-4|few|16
CASSAGLQGLNEKLFF
TGTGCCAGCAGCGCTGGCCTACAGGGCCTTAATGAAAAACTGTTTTTT
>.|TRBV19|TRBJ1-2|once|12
CASRTTTHGYTF
TGTGCCAGTAGAACGACAACCCATGGCTACACCTTC
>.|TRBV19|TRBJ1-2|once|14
CASRRFSFNYGYTF
TGTGCCAGTAGACGATTCAGTTTCAACTATGGCTACACCTTC
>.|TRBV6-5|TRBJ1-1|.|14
CASSYSLPGSEAFF
TGTGCCAGCAGTTACTCACTGCCGGGAAGCGAAGCTTTCTTT
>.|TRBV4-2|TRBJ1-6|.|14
CASSQAGDNSPLHF
TGTGCCAGCAGCCAAGCAGGGGATAATTCACCCCTCCACTTT
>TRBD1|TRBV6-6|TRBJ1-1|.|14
CASSRQDRVGEAFF
TGTGCCAGCAGTCGACAGGACAGGGTCGGGGAAGCTTTCTTT
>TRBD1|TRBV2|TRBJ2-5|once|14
CASSGDRGGETQYF
TGTGCCAGCAGTGGAGACAGGGGCGGAGAGACCCAGTACTTC
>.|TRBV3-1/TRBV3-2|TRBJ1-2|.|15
CASSQKYGGNYGYTF
TGTGCCAGCAGTCAGAAATACGGGGGTAACTATGGCTACACCTTC
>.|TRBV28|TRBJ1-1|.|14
CASTYGGRRTEAFF
TGTGCCAGCACCTACGGGGGGAGGAGGACTGAAGCTTTCTTT
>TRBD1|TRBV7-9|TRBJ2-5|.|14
CASSLLQGQETQYF
TGTGCCAGCAGCTTATTACAGGGACAGGAGACCCAGTACTTC
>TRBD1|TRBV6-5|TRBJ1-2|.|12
CASTGGDYGYTF
TGTGCCAGCACAGGGGGCGACTATGGCTACACCTTC
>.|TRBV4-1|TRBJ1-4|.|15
CASSQVGRNNEKLFF
TGCGCCAGCAGCCAAGTGGGCAGGAACAATGAAAAACTGTTTTTT
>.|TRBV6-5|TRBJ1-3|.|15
CASTSGGTGGNTIYF
TGTGCCAGCACCAGCGGGGGCACCGGTGGAAACACCATATATTTT
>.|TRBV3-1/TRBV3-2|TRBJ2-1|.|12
CASSEGFGEQFF
TGTGCCAGCAGCGAAGGTTTCGGTGAGCAGTTCTTC
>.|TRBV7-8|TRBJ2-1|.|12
CASSVQDNEQFF
TGTGCCAGCAGCGTACAGGACAATGAGCAGTTCTTC
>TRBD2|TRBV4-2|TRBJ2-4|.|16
CASRPGLAGGRNIQYF
TGTGCCAGCAGGCCGGGACTAGCGGGGGGGCGAAACATTCAGTACTTC
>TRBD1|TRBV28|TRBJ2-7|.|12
CASSGQGYEQYF
TGTGCCAGCTCTGGACAGGGCTACGAGCAGTACTTC
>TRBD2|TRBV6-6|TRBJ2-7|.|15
CASSSPSAGGYEQYF
TGTGCCAGCAGTTCTCCATCCGCGGGAGGATACGAGCAGTACTTC
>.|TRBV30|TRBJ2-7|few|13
CACTHKDWLGQYF
TGTGCCTGCACGCATAAGGACTGGCTTGGGCAGTACTTC
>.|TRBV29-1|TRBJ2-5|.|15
CSVFKGQKYQETQYF
TGCAGCGTTTTTAAGGGGCAGAAATACCAAGAGACCCAGTACTTC
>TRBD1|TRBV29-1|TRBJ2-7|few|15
CSVEYVDRGLYEQYF
TGCAGCGTTGAATACGTCGACAGGGGGCTATACGAGCAGTACTTC
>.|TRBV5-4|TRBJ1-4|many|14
CASSLSLRGEKLFF
TGTGCCAGCAGCTTGTCTCTGCGAGGTGAAAAACTGTTTTTT
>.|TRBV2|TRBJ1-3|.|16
CASSDGGLLSGNTIYF
TGTGCCAGCAGTGACGGGGGACTTCTCTCTGGAAACACCATATATTTT
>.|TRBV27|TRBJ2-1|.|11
CASSSNNEQFF
TGTGCCAGCAGTTCAAACAATGAGCAGTTCTTC
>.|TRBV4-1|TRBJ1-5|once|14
CASSQGTGGQPQHF
TGCGCCAGCAGCCAAGGTACGGGTGGCCAGCCCCAGCATTTT
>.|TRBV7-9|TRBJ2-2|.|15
CASSLETSVDRELFF
TGTGCCAGCAGCCTAGAGACATCCGTCGATCGGGAGCTGTTTTTT
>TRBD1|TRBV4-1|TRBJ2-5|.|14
CASSQDATTGAQYF
TGCGCCAGCAGCCAAGATGCAACAACAGGGGCCCAGTACTTC
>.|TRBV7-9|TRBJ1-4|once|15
CASSLGRAMDEKLFF
TGTGCCAGCAGCTTAGGCAGGGCAATGGATGAAAAACTGTTTTTT
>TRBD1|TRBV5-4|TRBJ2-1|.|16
CASSLARDRGQDEQFF
TGTGCCAGCAGCTTGGCCCGGGACAGGGGGCAAGATGAGCAGTTCTTC
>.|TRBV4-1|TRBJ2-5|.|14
CASSQGEGSETQYF
TGCGCCAGCAGCCAAGGAGAGGGTTCAGAGACCCAGTACTTC
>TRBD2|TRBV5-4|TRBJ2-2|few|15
CASSPSGGAFGELFF
TGTGCCAGCAGCCCCAGCGGGGGGGCCTTCGGGGAGCTGTTTTTT
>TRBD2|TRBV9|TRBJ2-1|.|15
CASSIGGTSYNEQFF
TGTGCCAGCAGCATCGGGGGGACCTCCTACAATGAGCAGTTCTTC
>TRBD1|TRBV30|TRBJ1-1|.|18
CAWDRGRTAATPRTEAFF
TGTGCCTGGGACAGGGGGCGTACGGCAGCGACCCCCCGAACTGAAGCTTTCTTT
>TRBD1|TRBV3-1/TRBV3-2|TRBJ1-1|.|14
CASSPQGAGTEAFF
TGTGCCAGCAGCCCGCAGGGGGCTGGCACTGAAGCTTTCTTT
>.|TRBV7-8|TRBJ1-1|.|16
CASSLAIGTVNTEAFF
TGTGCCAGCAGCTTAGCCATCGGGACTGTGAACACTGAAGCTTTCTTT
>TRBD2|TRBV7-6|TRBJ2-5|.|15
CASSLYLAGQETQYF
TGTGCCAGCAGCTTATATCTAGCGGGGCAAGAGACCCAGTACTTC
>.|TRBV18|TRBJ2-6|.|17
CASSRQTLTPGANVLTF
TGTGCCAGCTCCCGCCAGACTCTCACTCCTGGGGCCAACGTCCTGACTTTC
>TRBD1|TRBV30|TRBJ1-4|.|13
CAWRGQGYEKLFF
TGTGCCTGGCGGGGACAGGGGTATGAAAAACTGTTTTTT